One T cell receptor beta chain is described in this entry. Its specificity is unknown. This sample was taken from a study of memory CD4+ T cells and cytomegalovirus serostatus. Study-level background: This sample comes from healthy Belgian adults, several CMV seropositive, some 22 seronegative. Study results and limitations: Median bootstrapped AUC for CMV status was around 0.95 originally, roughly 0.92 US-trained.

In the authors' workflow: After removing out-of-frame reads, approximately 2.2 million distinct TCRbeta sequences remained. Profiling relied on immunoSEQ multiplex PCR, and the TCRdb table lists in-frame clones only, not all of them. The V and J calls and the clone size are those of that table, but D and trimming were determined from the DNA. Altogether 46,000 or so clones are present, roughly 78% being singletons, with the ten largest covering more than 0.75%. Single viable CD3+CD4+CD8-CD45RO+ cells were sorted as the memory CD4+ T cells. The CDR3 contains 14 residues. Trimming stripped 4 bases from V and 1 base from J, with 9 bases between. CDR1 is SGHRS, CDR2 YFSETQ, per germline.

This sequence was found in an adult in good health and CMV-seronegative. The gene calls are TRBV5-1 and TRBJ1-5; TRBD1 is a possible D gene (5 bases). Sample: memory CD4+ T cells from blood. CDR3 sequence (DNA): TGCGCCAGCAGCCCTGGGGACAGCAATCAGCCCCAGCATTTT. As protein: CASSPGDSNQPQHF.